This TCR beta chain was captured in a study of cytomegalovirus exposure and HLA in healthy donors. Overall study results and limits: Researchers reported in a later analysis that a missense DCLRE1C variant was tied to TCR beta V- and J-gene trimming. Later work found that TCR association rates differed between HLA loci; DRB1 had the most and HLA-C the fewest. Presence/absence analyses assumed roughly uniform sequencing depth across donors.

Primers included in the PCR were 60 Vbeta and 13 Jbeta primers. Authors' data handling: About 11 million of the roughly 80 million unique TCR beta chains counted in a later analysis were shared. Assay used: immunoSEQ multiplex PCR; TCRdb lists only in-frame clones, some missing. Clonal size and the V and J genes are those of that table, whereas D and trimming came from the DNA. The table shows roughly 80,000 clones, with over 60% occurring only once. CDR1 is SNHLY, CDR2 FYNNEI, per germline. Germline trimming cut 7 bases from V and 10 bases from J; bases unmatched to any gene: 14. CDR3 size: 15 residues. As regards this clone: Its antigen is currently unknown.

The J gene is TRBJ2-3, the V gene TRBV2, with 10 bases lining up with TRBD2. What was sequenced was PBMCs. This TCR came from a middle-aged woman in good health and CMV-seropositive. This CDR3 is CASTWEVLAGAAQYF. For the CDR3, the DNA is TGTGCCAGCACCTGGGAAGTGCTAGCGGGAGCGGCGCAGTATTTT.